This is a list of T cell receptor beta chains from one sample in a study of CD8 T cells in acute hepatitis C reinfection. Some clones are missing from TCRdb's copy, which holds only in-frame ones; the method was immunoSEQ multiplex PCR. The profile shows about 38,000 clones, around nine tenths of them singletons. The sample comprised naive CD8+ T cells from PBMCs. Receptors were obtained from a man aged 25-40 years with chronic hepatitis C. The CDR3 runs from the conserved cysteine through the conserved F or W. Fields, in order: D gene, V gene, J gene, clone size, CDR3 protein, CDR3 DNA. A D gene is named only where the DNA matches it firmly. Clone size, where shown, is once, few, many, or a class for clones that have expanded.

d_call: .; v_call: TRBV29-1; j_call: TRBJ2-7; clone_size: .; cdr3_aa: CSVTTLSYEQYF; cdr3_nt: TGCAGCGTAACGACTCTTAGCTACGAGCAGTACTTC
d_call: .; v_call: TRBV27; j_call: TRBJ2-1; clone_size: .; cdr3_aa: CASSVYNEQFF; cdr3_nt: TGTGCCAGCAGCGTTTACAATGAGCAGTTCTTC
d_call: .; v_call: TRBV14; j_call: TRBJ2-7; clone_size: .; cdr3_aa: CASRGRGRYEQYF; cdr3_nt: TGTGCCAGCAGGGGCCGGGGGAGGTACGAGCAGTACTTC
d_call: .; v_call: TRBV19; j_call: TRBJ1-2; clone_size: .; cdr3_aa: CASTPQGGANYGYTF; cdr3_nt: TGTGCCAGTACCCCCCAAGGGGGAGCTAACTATGGCTACACCTTC
d_call: .; v_call: TRBV27; j_call: TRBJ2-7; clone_size: .; cdr3_aa: CASGSGNEQYF; cdr3_nt: TGTGCCAGCGGCTCAGGCAACGAGCAGTACTTC
d_call: TRBD2; v_call: TRBV5-1; j_call: TRBJ2-5; clone_size: .; cdr3_aa: CASSLEGLAGGQETQYF; cdr3_nt: TGCGCCAGCAGCTTGGAGGGACTAGCGGGAGGGCAAGAGACCCAGTACTTC
d_call: .; v_call: TRBV6-6; j_call: TRBJ2-1; clone_size: once; cdr3_aa: CASSYSASNEQFF; cdr3_nt: TGTGCCAGCAGTTACTCGGCTTCTAATGAGCAGTTCTTC
d_call: .; v_call: TRBV7-9; j_call: TRBJ1-1; clone_size: .; cdr3_aa: CASSPHRATEAFF; cdr3_nt: TGTGCCAGCAGCCCTCACAGGGCCACTGAAGCTTTCTTT
d_call: .; v_call: TRBV10-3; j_call: TRBJ2-3; clone_size: .; cdr3_aa: CAISESLATDTQYF; cdr3_nt: TGTGCCATCAGTGAGTCGTTAGCGACAGATACGCAGTATTTT
d_call: .; v_call: TRBV27; j_call: TRBJ2-3; clone_size: .; cdr3_aa: CASSLAAFEADTQYF; cdr3_nt: TGTGCCAGCAGTTTAGCAGCCTTCGAGGCAGATACGCAGTATTTT
d_call: .; v_call: TRBV28; j_call: TRBJ2-7; clone_size: .; cdr3_aa: CASSLVESSYEQYF; cdr3_nt: TGTGCCAGCAGTTTGGTCGAGAGCTCCTACGAGCAGTACTTC
d_call: TRBD2; v_call: TRBV4-1; j_call: TRBJ2-3; clone_size: once; cdr3_aa: CASSQTSGGPEDTQYF; cdr3_nt: TGCGCCAGCAGCCAGACTAGCGGGGGGCCGGAAGATACGCAGTATTTT
d_call: TRBD1; v_call: TRBV2; j_call: TRBJ1-2; clone_size: few; cdr3_aa: CASSEVTGVDGYTF; cdr3_nt: TGTGCCAGCAGTGAGGTGACAGGGGTGGATGGCTACACCTTC
d_call: .; v_call: TRBV27; j_call: TRBJ1-2; clone_size: few; cdr3_aa: CASSWSANYGYTF; cdr3_nt: TGTGCCAGCAGTTGGTCTGCTAACTATGGCTACACCTTC
d_call: .; v_call: TRBV9; j_call: TRBJ1-3; clone_size: .; cdr3_aa: CASSETGFGNTIYF; cdr3_nt: TGTGCCAGCAGCGAAACAGGATTTGGAAACACCATATATTTT
d_call: .; v_call: TRBV29-1; j_call: TRBJ2-5; clone_size: once; cdr3_aa: CSVGLGVQETQYF; cdr3_nt: TGCAGCGTTGGCCTGGGGGTCCAAGAGACCCAGTACTTC
d_call: .; v_call: TRBV4-3; j_call: TRBJ1-3; clone_size: .; cdr3_aa: CASSQDKGSGNTIYF; cdr3_nt: TGCGCCAGCAGCCAAGACAAAGGGTCTGGAAACACCATATATTTT
d_call: .; v_call: TRBV7-6; j_call: TRBJ1-4; clone_size: .; cdr3_aa: CASTSPGEKLFF; cdr3_nt: TGTGCCAGCACCTCCCCGGGGGAAAAACTGTTTTTT
d_call: .; v_call: TRBV15; j_call: TRBJ2-1; clone_size: .; cdr3_aa: CATSRAAGGDEQFF; cdr3_nt: TGTGCCACCAGCAGAGCCGCAGGCGGAGATGAGCAGTTCTTC
d_call: TRBD1; v_call: TRBV2; j_call: TRBJ1-3; clone_size: .; cdr3_aa: CASSPGQTGNTIYF; cdr3_nt: TGTGCCAGCAGCCCGGGACAGACTGGAAACACCATATATTTT
d_call: .; v_call: TRBV7-2; j_call: TRBJ2-3; clone_size: .; cdr3_aa: CASSLLLVDTQYF; cdr3_nt: TGTGCCAGCAGCCTCCTCCTTGTAGATACGCAGTATTTT
d_call: .; v_call: TRBV29-1; j_call: TRBJ1-2; clone_size: .; cdr3_aa: CSVEDRDAISYGYTF; cdr3_nt: TGCAGCGTTGAAGACCGGGACGCGATTAGCTATGGCTACACCTTC
d_call: TRBD2; v_call: TRBV19; j_call: TRBJ2-1; clone_size: once; cdr3_aa: CASSIVGTSGGTRPEQFF; cdr3_nt: TGTGCCAGTAGTATAGTCGGGACTAGCGGGGGGACCCGCCCTGAGCAGTTCTTC
d_call: TRBD2; v_call: TRBV4-2; j_call: TRBJ2-1; clone_size: .; cdr3_aa: CASSQIAGGGNEQFF; cdr3_nt: TGTGCCAGCAGCCAAATAGCGGGAGGTGGGAATGAGCAGTTCTTC
d_call: .; v_call: TRBV30; j_call: TRBJ1-4; clone_size: few; cdr3_aa: CAWSAGSEKLFF; cdr3_nt: TGTGCCTGGAGTGCAGGGAGTGAAAAACTGTTTTTT
d_call: .; v_call: TRBV27; j_call: TRBJ2-7; clone_size: .; cdr3_aa: CASSLVGGGYEQYF; cdr3_nt: TGTGCCAGCAGTCTGGTGGGGGGAGGCTACGAGCAGTACTTC
d_call: TRBD1; v_call: TRBV10-3; j_call: TRBJ1-2; clone_size: .; cdr3_aa: CAISEEQGAFYGYTF; cdr3_nt: TGTGCCATCAGTGAGGAACAGGGGGCTTTCTATGGCTACACCTTC
d_call: TRBD1; v_call: TRBV19; j_call: TRBJ1-2; clone_size: .; cdr3_aa: CASGTGYSGYTF; cdr3_nt: TGTGCCAGCGGGACAGGGTATTCCGGCTACACCTTC
d_call: .; v_call: TRBV27; j_call: TRBJ2-7; clone_size: .; cdr3_aa: CASSLSFVGINEQYF; cdr3_nt: TGTGCCAGCAGTTTATCTTTTGTAGGGATCAACGAGCAGTACTTC
d_call: .; v_call: TRBV13; j_call: TRBJ1-2; clone_size: .; cdr3_aa: CASSLGDAGYYYGYTF; cdr3_nt: TGTGCCAGCAGCTTGGGGGATGCAGGGTACTACTATGGCTACACCTTC
d_call: .; v_call: TRBV6-1; j_call: TRBJ1-2; clone_size: .; cdr3_aa: CASSDGLLYYGYTF; cdr3_nt: TGTGCCAGCAGTGATGGCTTGTTGTACTATGGCTACACCTTC
d_call: .; v_call: TRBV7-6; j_call: TRBJ2-3; clone_size: .; cdr3_aa: CASSLAGGTDTQYF; cdr3_nt: TGTGCCAGCAGCTTAGCAGGTGGCACAGATACGCAGTATTTT
d_call: TRBD1; v_call: TRBV5-6; j_call: TRBJ2-7; clone_size: .; cdr3_aa: CASSSGQGAYEQYF; cdr3_nt: TGTGCCAGCAGCTCGGGACAGGGGGCCTACGAGCAGTACTTC
d_call: .; v_call: TRBV27; j_call: TRBJ2-2; clone_size: .; cdr3_aa: CASSLSGNTGELFF; cdr3_nt: TGTGCCAGCAGCCTAAGCGGGAACACCGGGGAGCTGTTTTTT
d_call: .; v_call: TRBV19; j_call: TRBJ2-1; clone_size: .; cdr3_aa: CASSSLPYNEQFF; cdr3_nt: TGTGCCAGTAGTAGTCTACCGTACAATGAGCAGTTCTTC
d_call: TRBD1; v_call: TRBV27; j_call: TRBJ2-7; clone_size: .; cdr3_aa: CASSWGQGYEQYF; cdr3_nt: TGTGCCAGCAGTTGGGGACAGGGGTACGAGCAGTACTTC
d_call: .; v_call: TRBV6-5; j_call: TRBJ2-7; clone_size: .; cdr3_aa: CASSYRSSYEQYF; cdr3_nt: TGTGCCAGCAGTTACAGGAGCTCCTACGAGCAGTACTTC
d_call: TRBD1; v_call: TRBV9; j_call: TRBJ2-1; clone_size: .; cdr3_aa: CASSPQDRATGNEQFF; cdr3_nt: TGTGCCAGCAGCCCCCAGGACAGGGCCACGGGCAATGAGCAGTTCTTC
d_call: .; v_call: TRBV6-5; j_call: TRBJ2-1; clone_size: .; cdr3_aa: CASSPYSFSDNEQFF; cdr3_nt: TGTGCCAGCAGTCCCTATTCATTCAGCGACAATGAGCAGTTCTTC
d_call: .; v_call: TRBV19; j_call: TRBJ2-7; clone_size: .; cdr3_aa: CASSIDLASYEQYF; cdr3_nt: TGTGCCAGTAGTATAGATCTGGCTAGCTACGAGCAGTACTTC
d_call: .; v_call: TRBV9; j_call: TRBJ2-7; clone_size: .; cdr3_aa: CASSVASGEQYF; cdr3_nt: TGTGCCAGCAGCGTGGCCTCTGGGGAGCAGTACTTC
d_call: .; v_call: TRBV6-6; j_call: TRBJ1-1; clone_size: .; cdr3_aa: CASSYGSNTEAFF; cdr3_nt: TGTGCCAGCAGTTACGGGTCGAACACTGAAGCTTTCTTT
d_call: TRBD2; v_call: TRBV9; j_call: TRBJ2-3; clone_size: .; cdr3_aa: CASSVGILAGGPDTQYF; cdr3_nt: TGTGCCAGCAGCGTAGGAATTTTAGCGGGAGGGCCAGATACGCAGTATTTT
d_call: TRBD2; v_call: TRBV7-2; j_call: TRBJ2-1; clone_size: once; cdr3_aa: CASSLLLAGSYNEQFF; cdr3_nt: TGTGCCAGCAGCTTACTTCTAGCGGGATCCTACAATGAGCAGTTCTTC
d_call: TRBD1; v_call: TRBV25-1; j_call: TRBJ2-7; clone_size: .; cdr3_aa: CASSAPDRGSYEQYF; cdr3_nt: TGTGCCAGCAGTGCTCCGGACAGGGGATCCTACGAGCAGTACTTC
d_call: .; v_call: TRBV4-2; j_call: TRBJ1-1; clone_size: .; cdr3_aa: CASRERGGVNTEAFF; cdr3_nt: TGTGCCAGCAGAGAAAGAGGGGGAGTGAACACTGAAGCTTTCTTT
d_call: TRBD1; v_call: TRBV7-8; j_call: TRBJ2-7; clone_size: .; cdr3_aa: CASSLQGASYEQYF; cdr3_nt: TGTGCCAGCAGCTTACAGGGGGCCTCCTACGAGCAGTACTTC
d_call: TRBD1; v_call: TRBV14; j_call: TRBJ1-1; clone_size: few; cdr3_aa: CASSPRDRRTEAFF; cdr3_nt: TGTGCCAGCAGCCCCCGGGACAGACGCACTGAAGCTTTCTTT
d_call: .; v_call: TRBV13; j_call: TRBJ1-1; clone_size: .; cdr3_aa: CASSAAQGTEAFF; cdr3_nt: TGTGCCAGCAGCGCCGCCCAGGGCACTGAAGCTTTCTTT
d_call: .; v_call: TRBV7-6; j_call: TRBJ1-5; clone_size: .; cdr3_aa: CASSLEAAPNQPQHF; cdr3_nt: TGTGCCAGCAGCTTAGAGGCGGCACCAAATCAGCCCCAGCATTTT
d_call: TRBD1; v_call: TRBV5-5; j_call: TRBJ2-5; clone_size: .; cdr3_aa: CASSLDSGGPQETQYF; cdr3_nt: TGTGCCAGCAGCTTGGATTCAGGGGGCCCTCAAGAGACCCAGTACTTC